Detailed here is one TCR beta chain. The antigen remains undetermined. The junction had 9 bases not matched to a gene; V was cut back by 4 bases and J by 9 bases. The CDR3 sequence is 16 residues long. Germline V gene sequence: CDR1 SGHVS, CDR2 FQNEAQ. Unique molecular identifiers were carried by the TCR beta cDNA libraries. Input of roughly 0.9 to 11 million T cells yielded roughly 0.5 million cDNA molecules. TCRdb used MiXCR to reprocess the PCR reads, holding one entry per CDR3 protein. The sample comprises approximately 630,000 distinct CDR3 sequences, approximately 60% of which are singletons, and about 11% rests with the top ten. The data were obtained in a study of post-analysis software for immune sequencing data. Study-level background: Relapsing-remitting, secondary progressive and progressive-relapsing courses of multiple sclerosis were included. The study, taken as a whole, reports: Samples made in the same batch grouped tightly together by F measure. Five TRBV segments, including TRBV5-6, TRBV5-1 and TRBV20-1, were more frequent in patients than controls.

The sample taken for sequencing was blood. This TCR came from a girl aged 2 to 10 with multiple sclerosis. This chain joins TRBV7-8 and TRBJ2-1, with 13 bases that match TRBD2. For the CDR3, the DNA is TGTGCCAGCAGCTCATTAGGGACTAGCGGGGTGGGTGAGCAGTTCTTC. Its translation is CASSSLGTSGVGEQFF.